This TCR beta chain was sequenced in a study of control samples from healthy donors and cancer patients. The CDR3 consists of 16 residues. The germline gives CDR1 SGHAT, CDR2 FQDESV (reference sequence). V lost 0 bases, J lost 1 base, and 4 bases stayed unmatched. Libraries were prepared by immunoSEQ multiplex PCR; TCRdb keeps only in-frame clonotypes and omits some of them. Here the sample spans under 200,000 clones, about 94% being singletons. The sequence came from a woman in her 40s in good health. This chain links TRBV11-1 with TRBJ2-5, with 8 bases lining up with TRBD1. The sample taken for sequencing was blood. This chain's CDR3 is CASSLALGQGQETQYF. CDR3 nucleotides: TGTGCCAGCAGCTTAGCCCTAGGACAGGGCCAAGAGACCCAGTACTTC.